Presented here are 6 T cell receptor beta chains from one specimen sequenced in a study of monozygotic twins with cystic fibrosis. Sequencing used immunoSEQ multiplex PCR; TCRdb keeps in-frame clones, though not all of them. The sample yields about 17,000 clones, about 96% seen once. Sequenced material: blood. The origin of the receptors is a girl between 2 and 10 years old with cystic fibrosis.

The table lists this clone with a count of one. V and J are TRBV4-3 and TRBJ1-2, with 9 bases aligning to TRBD1. CDR1 is LGHNA, CDR2 YSLEER, per germline. The CDR3 sequence is 15 residues long. V was pared by 2 bases and J by 6 bases, with 7 bases of the junction left unmatched. CDR3 region: CASSQLPGQGDGYTF. The CDR3 region has the DNA TGCGCCAGCAGCCAACTTCCGGGACAGGGTGATGGCTACACCTTC.

The gene calls are TRBV9 and TRBJ2-1, with D maybe TRBD1 (6 bases). The germline V gene has CDR1 SGDLS and CDR2 YYNGEE. Trimming left V 0 bases short and J 4 bases short, with 11 bases between. This CDR3 region has 15 residues. CDR3: CASSVAKGDYNEQFF. In DNA, the CDR3 is TGTGCCAGCAGCGTAGCGAAGGGGGATTACAATGAGCAGTTCTTC.

This clone occurred once. V and J are TRBV19 and TRBJ1-6; D uncertain. The CDR3 runs 13 residues. Per germline, CDR1 LNHDA and CDR2 SQIVND (reference sequence). Trimming removed 6 bases from V and 11 bases from J, with 14 bases in between. The CDR3 coding sequence is TGTGCCAGTAGACCTGCCCCTAAAGCACCCCTCCACTTT. Protein: CASRPAPKAPLHF.

V is TRBV7-2 and J is TRBJ2-1; D might be TRBD2 (6 bases). This CDR3 has 16 amino acids. CDR1 is SGHTA, CDR2 FQGNSA, per germline. The V and J ends lost 2 bases and 0 bases respectively, with 11 bases between them. The CDR3 nucleotides read TGTGCCAGCAGCTTATTAGTCGGGAGCTCCTACAATGAGCAGTTCTTC. Its translation is CASSLLVGSSYNEQFF.

The rearrangement joins TRBV19 to TRBJ2-5; TRBD2 matches at 11 bases. CDR1 and CDR2 from the germline V gene are LNHDA and SQIVND (reference sequence). The V and J ends lost 7 bases and 5 bases, in that order; junction bases with no gene match: 9. CDR3 length: 15 amino acids. CDR3 sequence: CASTGTSGGWETQYF. Here the CDR3 DNA reads TGTGCCAGTACCGGGACTAGCGGTGGATGGGAGACCCAGTACTTC.

The chain couples TRBV9 to TRBJ1-2, with D perhaps TRBD1 (6 bases). V was trimmed by 3 bases and J by 0 bases, leaving 12 bases between them. The CDR3 extends over 15 amino acids. Germline-derived CDR1 and CDR2 are SGDLS and YYNGEE. The CDR3 loop is CASSGTGLANYGYTF. In DNA form, the CDR3 reads TGTGCCAGCAGCGGAACAGGGTTAGCTAACTATGGCTACACCTTC.